This TCR beta chain was recorded in a study of metastatic and nonmetastatic thyroid tumors. Study information: Where malignant and benign thyroid patients were concerned, repertoires were compared across blood and tumor or nodule tissue. Study-wide results and caveats: Compared with benign nodules, malignant thyroid tumors were reported to have significantly higher TCR beta diversity in both blood and tumor.

No patient had received any treatment before thyroid surgery. This clone was seen only a few times. What it binds is not known. TCRdb redid the clone calls on the PCR reads using MiXCR. The sample lists over 20,000 clones, roughly a third seen once, with over 12% in the top ten. This TCR was sampled from a female donor with papillary thyroid cancer or a benign thyroid nodule (not recorded which). Some clones in this sample may be carry-over from other donors' samples. What was sequenced was blood.

The CDR3 bases are TGTGCCAGCAGGGTACTGGGAAGCTCCTACGAGCAGTACTTC. Its protein is CASRVLGSSYEQYF. The gene calls are TRBV6-1 and TRBJ2-7; D gene uncertain. Between the trimmed V and J ends, which lost 6 bases and 0 bases, there was a span of 12 bases. Germline V lookup: CDR1 MNHNS, CDR2 SASEGT. The CDR3 sequence is 14 residues long.